This T cell receptor (beta chain) was identified in a study of shared clonotypes between healthy human individuals. Findings of the study overall: Non-shared clonotypes had lower generation probabilities than clonotypes shared by all four sorted-subset donors.

Under the authors' procedure: ImmunoSEQ gave junction-only sequences without quality scores, so filtering differed. Only in-frame clones appear in the TCRdb table, and some are missing; sequencing was by immunoSEQ multiplex PCR. D and trimming come from the DNA, and the V and J calls and clone size come from that table. The data show 2 million to 2.5 million clones, with 92% seen just once and 0.3% to 0.4% held by the top ten. Worth noting for this clone: Its antigen remains unknown.

This receptor was identified in a man aged 18 to 29 in good health. Some clones in this sample may be carry-over from other donors' samples. The sample was naive CD4+ T cells from PBMCs. Noted subset: CD45RA+ positively selected.

The CDR3 protein is CASSLGLAGFNQPQHF. The CDR3 region has the DNA TGTGCCAGCAGCTTGGGGTTGGCAGGCTTCAATCAGCCCCAGCATTTT. The V gene is TRBV7-9, the J gene TRBJ1-5; no firm D call. The length of the CDR3 is 16 residues. CDR1 and CDR2 from the germline V gene are SEHNR and FQNEAQ (reference sequence). V shed 3 bases and J shed 3 bases, with 15 bases lying between them.